Below, one T cell receptor beta chain is given with its context. The assay was immunoSEQ multiplex PCR, and TCRdb's table has in-frame clones only and misses some. The table shows about 150,000 clones, with 90% occurring only once. The data are from a study of OX40 agonist ivuxolimab in advanced cancers. The CDR3 extends over 14 amino acids. The trim removed 2 bases at V and 2 bases at J, leaving 2 bases unmatched. CDR1 and CDR2 from the germline V gene are SGHNT and YENEEA. The V and J genes are TRBV11-3 and TRBJ1-1, with TRBD1 matching over 7 bases. The receptor was derived from an adult with an advanced solid tumor such as melanoma, head and neck, liver or kidney cancer. The input for sequencing was CD4+ or CD8+ T cells sorted from blood, taken in a trial of the OX40 agonist ivuxolimab. As DNA, the CDR3 is TGTGCCAGCAGCTTACAGGGGGATAACACTGAAGCTTTCTTT. The encoded protein is CASSLQGDNTEAFF. Supplemented by reference TRBV11-3 and TRBJ1-1, the full variable domain reads EAGVVQSPRYKIIEKKQPVAFWCNPISGHNTLYWYLQNLGQGPELLIRYENEEAVDDSQLPKDRFSAERLKGVDSTLKIQPAELGDSAVYLCASSLQGDNTEAFFGQGTRLTVV.